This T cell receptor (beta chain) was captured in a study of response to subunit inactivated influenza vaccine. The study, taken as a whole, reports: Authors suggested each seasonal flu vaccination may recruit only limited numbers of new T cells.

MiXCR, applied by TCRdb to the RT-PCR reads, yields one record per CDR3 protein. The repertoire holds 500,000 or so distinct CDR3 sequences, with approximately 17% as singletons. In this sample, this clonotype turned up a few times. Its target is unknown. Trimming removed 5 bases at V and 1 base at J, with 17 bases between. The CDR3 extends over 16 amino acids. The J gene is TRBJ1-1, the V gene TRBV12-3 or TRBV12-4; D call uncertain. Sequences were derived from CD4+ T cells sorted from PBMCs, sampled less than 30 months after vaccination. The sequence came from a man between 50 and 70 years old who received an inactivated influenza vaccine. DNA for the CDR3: TGTGCCAGCAGTCCCGAAGTTATCATAAGGAACACTGAAGCTTTCTTT. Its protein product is CASSPEVIIRNTEAFF.